A selection of T cell receptor beta chains follows, all from one sample in a study of shared T cell receptors in the human thymus. TCRdb's table, derived via immunoSEQ multiplex PCR, lists solely in-frame clones and lacks some. Among 600,000 to 900,000 clones, roughly 88% were seen once, and the ten largest hold more than 0.01%. These data also featured in a second study, about human thymus T cells.

The sample consisted of thymocytes. These receptors came from a girl less than two years old with a congenital heart defect. Each CDR3 is given with its conserved first and last residue. A D gene is named only where the DNA matches it firmly. Clone size is stated in some rows and not others, as once, few, many or a class when expanded.

d_call	clone_size	v_call	j_call	cdr3_nt	cdr3_aa
NA	NA	TRBV29-1	TRBJ2-7	TGCAGCGTTGAAGACGGGGACACGGACTCCTACGAGCAGTACTTC	CSVEDGDTDSYEQYF
NA	NA	TRBV6-5	TRBJ2-3	TGTGCCAGCAAACTACCAGGGATTGATACGCAGTATTTT	CASKLPGIDTQYF
NA	NA	TRBV6-1	TRBJ2-2	TGTGCCAGCAGTGGCGTCAGGGAGGTCTACCGAGGGGACACCGGGGAGCTGTTTTTT	CASSGVREVYRGDTGELFF
TRBD1	few	TRBV4-1	TRBJ2-7	TGCGCCAGCAGCCAAGATGGCCGGGACAGGGTTTTAACCTACGAGCAGTACTTC	CASSQDGRDRVLTYEQYF
TRBD1	NA	TRBV5-6	TRBJ2-1	TGTGCCAGCAGCTTTTTTGGGACAGCCTACAATGAGCAGTTCTTC	CASSFFGTAYNEQFF
TRBD2	NA	TRBV6-5	TRBJ2-2	TGTGCCAGCAGTTCGGGACTAGCCGGGGAGCTGTTTTTT	CASSSGLAGELFF
NA	NA	TRBV18	TRBJ2-7	TGTGCCAGCTCCTACAGGTACGAGCAGTACTTC	CASSYRYEQYF
TRBD2	NA	TRBV28	TRBJ2-7	TGTGCCAGCAATGCTAGCGGGGGCCCCTATGGTTGGGAGCAGTACTTC	CASNASGGPYGWEQYF
TRBD1	NA	TRBV12-5	TRBJ1-5	TGTGCTAGTGGTTTGGTACCTGGGACAGGGGGTGGTAGGGGCAATCAGCCCCAGCATTTT	CASGLVPGTGGGRGNQPQHF
TRBD1	NA	TRBV27	TRBJ1-6	TGTGCCAGCAGTGCCCTGGAGGGGGCTAATTCACCCCTCCACTTT	CASSALEGANSPLHF
NA	NA	TRBV5-6	TRBJ2-2	TGTGCCAGCAGCCCGGATGGGATCAGGGCTACTTACACCGGGGAGCTGTTTTTT	CASSPDGIRATYTGELFF
NA	NA	TRBV7-2	TRBJ2-2	TGTGCCAGCAGCGCCGGGGCAGGAATCGGGGGTATTACCGGGGAGCTGTTTTTT	CASSAGAGIGGITGELFF
NA	NA	TRBV11-2	TRBJ1-5	TGTGCCAGCAGCTTAGTTGCCCGGCCGAGGATGAGCAATCAGCCCCAGCATTTT	CASSLVARPRMSNQPQHF
NA	NA	TRBV7-6	TRBJ2-2	TGTGCCAGCAGCTTAGAGGGGCGCACCCACTCAGGGGCAAAGAACACCGGGGAGCTGTTTTTT	CASSLEGRTHSGAKNTGELFF
TRBD2	NA	TRBV7-2	TRBJ2-6	TGTGCCAGCAGCTTATACCCCGGGAGGTCCTCCGGGGCCAACGTCCTGACTTTC	CASSLYPGRSSGANVLTF
NA	NA	TRBV11-2	TRBJ2-7	TGTGCCAGCAGCTCGAGGGACACGGACTACGAGCAGTACTTC	CASSSRDTDYEQYF
TRBD1	NA	TRBV28	TRBJ1-2	TGTGCCAGCAGTGAAAGGGACAGGCGGCAGTCCCGTAGAGGTACGAACTATGGCTACACCTTC	CASSERDRRQSRRGTNYGYTF
NA	NA	TRBV5-6	TRBJ2-1	TGTGCCAGCAGCTTGAAACGGAATGAGCAGTTCTTC	CASSLKRNEQFF
NA	NA	TRBV6-6	TRBJ1-2	TGTGCCAGCAGCCCCGGGTGGGGGGATGGCTACACCTTC	CASSPGWGDGYTF
TRBD1	NA	TRBV4-2	TRBJ2-3	TGTGCCAGCAGCCAAGATCAGGACAGGTTGAGCACAGATACGCAGTATTTT	CASSQDQDRLSTDTQYF
NA	NA	TRBV6-1	TRBJ1-2	TGTGCCAGCAGTCCCACAACCCGTAACTATGGCTACACCTTC	CASSPTTRNYGYTF